This T cell receptor beta chain was found in a study of tissue T cells after allogeneic stem cell transplantation. Comment on this clone: Here the gene names and germline are mouse. Coverage ceases 1 residue before the CDR3 finishes, and the germline J gene fills in the end.

Repertoires were generated with immunoSEQ multiplex PCR, while TCRdb's copy carries only in-frame clones and drops some. The sample has about 20,000 clones, approximately 72% seen once. CDR1 is GFQATS, CDR2 STVNSAI, per germline. The CDR3 spans 13 residues. V lost 4 bases and J lost 1; bases outside the gene matches: 2. The sample consisted of spleen. V and J are TRBV20 and TRBJ2-4, with 7 bases matching TRBD2. This receptor was obtained from a female BALB/c mouse in good health. The strain's MHC haplotype is H2-d. CDR3 DNA, as far as it was read: TGTGGTGCTACTACTGGGGGTCAAAACACCTTGTAC. It specifies CGATTGGQNTLY. The full CDR3 protein reads CGATTGGQNTLYF.